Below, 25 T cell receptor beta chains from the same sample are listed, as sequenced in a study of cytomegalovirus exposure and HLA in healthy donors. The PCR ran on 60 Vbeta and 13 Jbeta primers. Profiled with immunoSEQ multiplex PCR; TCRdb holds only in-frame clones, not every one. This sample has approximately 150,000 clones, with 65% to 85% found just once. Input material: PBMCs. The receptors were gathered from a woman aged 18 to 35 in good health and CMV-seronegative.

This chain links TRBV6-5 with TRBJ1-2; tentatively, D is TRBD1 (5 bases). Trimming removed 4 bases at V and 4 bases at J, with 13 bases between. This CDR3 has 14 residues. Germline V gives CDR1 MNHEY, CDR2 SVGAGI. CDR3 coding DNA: TGTGCCAGCAGTTCCCCCAGGGCTTTCTATGGCTACACCTTC. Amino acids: CASSSPRAFYGYTF.

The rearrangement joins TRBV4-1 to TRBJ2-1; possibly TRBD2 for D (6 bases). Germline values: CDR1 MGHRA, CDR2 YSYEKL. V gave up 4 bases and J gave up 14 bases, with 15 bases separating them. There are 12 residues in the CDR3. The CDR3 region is CASSPPEGREFF. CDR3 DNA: TGCGCCAGCAGCCCCCCGGAGGGAAGGGAGTTCTTC.

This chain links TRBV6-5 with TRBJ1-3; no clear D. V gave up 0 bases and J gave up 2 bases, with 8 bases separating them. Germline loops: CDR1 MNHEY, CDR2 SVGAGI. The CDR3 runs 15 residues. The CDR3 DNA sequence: TGTGCCAGCAGTTACTCGAGCGGACCTGGAAACACCATATATTTT. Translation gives CASSYSSGPGNTIYF.

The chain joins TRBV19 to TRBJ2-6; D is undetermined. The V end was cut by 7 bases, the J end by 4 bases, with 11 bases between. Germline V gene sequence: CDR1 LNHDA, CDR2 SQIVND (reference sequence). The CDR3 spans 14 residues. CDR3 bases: TGTGCCAGTACGACATATTCCGGGGCCAACGTCCTGACTTTC. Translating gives CASTTYSGANVLTF.

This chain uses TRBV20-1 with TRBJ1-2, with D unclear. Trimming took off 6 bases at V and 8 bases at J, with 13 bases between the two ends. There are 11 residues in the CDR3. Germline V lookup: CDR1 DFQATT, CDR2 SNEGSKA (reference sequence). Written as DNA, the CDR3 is TGCAGTGCCCCTATAACTATGGGCTACACCTTC. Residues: CSAPITMGYTF.

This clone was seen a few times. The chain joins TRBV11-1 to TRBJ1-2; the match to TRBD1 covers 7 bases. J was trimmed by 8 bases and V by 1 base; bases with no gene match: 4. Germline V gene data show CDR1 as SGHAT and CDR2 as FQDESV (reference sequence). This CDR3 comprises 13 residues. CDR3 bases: TGTGCCAGCAGCTTAGTCACAGGGGAAGGCTACACCTTC. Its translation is CASSLVTGEGYTF.

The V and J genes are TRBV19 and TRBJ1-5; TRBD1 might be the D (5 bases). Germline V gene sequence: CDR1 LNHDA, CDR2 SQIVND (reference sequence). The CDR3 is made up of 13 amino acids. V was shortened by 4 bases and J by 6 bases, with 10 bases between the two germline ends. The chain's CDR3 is CASSSFQGQPQHF. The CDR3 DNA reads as TGTGCCAGTAGTAGCTTCCAGGGTCAGCCCCAGCATTTT.

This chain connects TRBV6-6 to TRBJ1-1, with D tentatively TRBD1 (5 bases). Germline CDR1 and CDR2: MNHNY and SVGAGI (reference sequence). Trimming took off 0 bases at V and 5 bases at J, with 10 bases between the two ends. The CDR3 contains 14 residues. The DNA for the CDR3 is TGTGCCAGCAGTTACTCGACGGGGGGAACTGAAGCTTTCTTT. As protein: CASSYSTGGTEAFF.

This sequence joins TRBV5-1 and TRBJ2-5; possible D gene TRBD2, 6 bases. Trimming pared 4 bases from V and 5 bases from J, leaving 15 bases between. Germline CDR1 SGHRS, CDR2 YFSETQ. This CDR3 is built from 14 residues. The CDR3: CASSPREPKETQYF. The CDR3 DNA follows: TGCGCCAGCAGCCCACGGGAGCCCAAGGAGACCCAGTACTTC.

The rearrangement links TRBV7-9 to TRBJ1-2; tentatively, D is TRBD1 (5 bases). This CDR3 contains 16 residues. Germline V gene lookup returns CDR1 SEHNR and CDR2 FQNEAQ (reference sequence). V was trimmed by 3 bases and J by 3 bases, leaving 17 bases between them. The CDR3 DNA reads TGTGCCAGCAGCTTGGCTCTGGGGGGGGACGACTATGGCTACACCTTC. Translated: CASSLALGGDDYGYTF.

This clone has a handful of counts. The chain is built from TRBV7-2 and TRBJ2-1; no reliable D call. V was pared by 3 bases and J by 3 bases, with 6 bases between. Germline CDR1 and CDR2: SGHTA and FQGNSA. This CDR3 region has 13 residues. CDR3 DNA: TGTGCCAGCAGCTTTACTGGCTACAATGAGCAGTTCTTC. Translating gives CASSFTGYNEQFF.

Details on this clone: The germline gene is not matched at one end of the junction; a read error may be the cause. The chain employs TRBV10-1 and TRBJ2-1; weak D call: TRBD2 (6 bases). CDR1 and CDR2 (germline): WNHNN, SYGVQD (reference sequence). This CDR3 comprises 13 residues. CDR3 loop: CASSEWVEGRQFF. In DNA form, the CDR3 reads TGCGCCAGCAGCGAGTGGGTGGAGGGAAGGCAGTTCTTC.

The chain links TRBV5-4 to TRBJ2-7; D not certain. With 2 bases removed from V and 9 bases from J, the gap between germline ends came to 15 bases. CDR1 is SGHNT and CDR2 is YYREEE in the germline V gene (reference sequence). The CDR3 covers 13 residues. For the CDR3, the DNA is TGTGCCAGCAGCTTTCCCCAAACGGAGAGGCAGTACTTC. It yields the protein CASSFPQTERQYF.

The CDR3, as DNA: TGTGCCACCGCCAGTGGGACAGGGGGAACGTTGACTGAAGCTTTCTTT. Its protein is CATASGTGGTLTEAFF. The genes are TRBV25-1 and TRBJ1-1; 11 bases are shared with TRBD1. V dropped 10 bases and J dropped 5; count of bases not matched to a gene: 15. Germline lookup yields CDR1 MGHDK and CDR2 SYGVNS. CDR3 length: 16 amino acids. The variable domain in full, completed from reference TRBV25-1 and TRBJ1-1, reads EADIYQTPRYLVIGTGKKITLECSQTMGHDKMYWYQQDPGMELHLIHYSYGVNSTEKGDLSSESTVSRIRTEHFPLTLESARPSHTSQYLCATASGTGGTLTEAFFGQGTRLTVV.

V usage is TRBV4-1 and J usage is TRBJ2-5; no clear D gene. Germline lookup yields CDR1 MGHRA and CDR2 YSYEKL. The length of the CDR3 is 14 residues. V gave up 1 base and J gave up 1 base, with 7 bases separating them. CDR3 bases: TGCGCCAGCAGCCAAGCTCAGGTCCAAGAGACCCAGTACTTC. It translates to CASSQAQVQETQYF.

The CDR3 loop reads CASSLDTEAFF. DNA of the CDR3: TGTGCCAGCAGCCTAGACACTGAAGCTTTCTTT. J is TRBJ1-1 and V is TRBV5-6; D not certain. V shed 4 bases and J shed 3 bases, with 4 bases lying between them. CDR1 and CDR2 (germline): SGHDT, YYEEEE. The CDR3 consists of 11 residues.

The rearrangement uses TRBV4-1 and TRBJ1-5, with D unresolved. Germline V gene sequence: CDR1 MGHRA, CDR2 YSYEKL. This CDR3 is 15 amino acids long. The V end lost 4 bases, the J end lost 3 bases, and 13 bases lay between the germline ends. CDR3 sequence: CASSPVLSLNQPQHF. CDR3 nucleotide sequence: TGCGCCAGCAGCCCGGTACTGTCCCTCAATCAGCCCCAGCATTTT.

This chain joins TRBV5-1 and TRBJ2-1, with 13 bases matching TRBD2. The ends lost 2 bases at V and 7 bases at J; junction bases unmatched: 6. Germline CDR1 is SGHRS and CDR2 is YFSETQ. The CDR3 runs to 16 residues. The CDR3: CASSFELAGGRNEQFF. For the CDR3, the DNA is TGCGCCAGCAGCTTTGAACTAGCGGGAGGGAGAAATGAGCAGTTCTTC.

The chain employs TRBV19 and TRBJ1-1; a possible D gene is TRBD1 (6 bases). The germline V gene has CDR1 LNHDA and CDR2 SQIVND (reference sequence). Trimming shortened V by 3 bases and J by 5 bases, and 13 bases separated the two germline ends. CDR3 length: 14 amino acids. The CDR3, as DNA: TGTGCCAGTAGTATCGGCAGGGGAGAGACTGAAGCTTTCTTT. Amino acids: CASSIGRGETEAFF.

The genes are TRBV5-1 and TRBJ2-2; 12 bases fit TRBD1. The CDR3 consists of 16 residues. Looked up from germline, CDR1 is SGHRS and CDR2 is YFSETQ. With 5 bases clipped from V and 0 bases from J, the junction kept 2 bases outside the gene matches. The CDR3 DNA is TGCGCCAGCAGGGGACAGGGGGCTTCGAACACCGGGGAGCTGTTTTTT. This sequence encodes CASRGQGASNTGELFF.

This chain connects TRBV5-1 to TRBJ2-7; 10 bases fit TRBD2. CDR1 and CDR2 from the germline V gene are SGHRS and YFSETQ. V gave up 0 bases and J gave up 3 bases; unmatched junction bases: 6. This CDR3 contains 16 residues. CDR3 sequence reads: CASSLAGASGGYEQYF. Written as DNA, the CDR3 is TGCGCCAGCAGCTTGGCCGGCGCTAGCGGGGGCTACGAGCAGTACTTC.

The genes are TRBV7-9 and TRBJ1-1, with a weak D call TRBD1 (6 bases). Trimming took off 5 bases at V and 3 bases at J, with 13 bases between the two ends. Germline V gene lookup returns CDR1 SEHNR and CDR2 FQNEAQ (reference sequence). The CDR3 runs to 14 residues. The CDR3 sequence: CASSQGGGDTEAFF. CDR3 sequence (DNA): TGTGCCAGCAGCCAGGGAGGGGGGGACACTGAAGCTTTCTTT.

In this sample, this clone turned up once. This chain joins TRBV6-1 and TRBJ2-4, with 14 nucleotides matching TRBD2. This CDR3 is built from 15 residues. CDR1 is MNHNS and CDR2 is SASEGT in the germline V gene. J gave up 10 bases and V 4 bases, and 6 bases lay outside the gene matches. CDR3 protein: CASSGETSGRGIQYF. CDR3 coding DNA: TGTGCCAGCAGTGGAGAGACTAGCGGGAGGGGTATTCAGTACTTC.

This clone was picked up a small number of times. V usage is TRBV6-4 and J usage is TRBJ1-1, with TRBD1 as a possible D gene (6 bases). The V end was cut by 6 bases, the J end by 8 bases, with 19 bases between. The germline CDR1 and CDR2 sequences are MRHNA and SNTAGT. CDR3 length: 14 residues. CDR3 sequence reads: CASSPGGAAQEAFF. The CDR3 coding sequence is TGTGCCAGCAGCCCCGGGGGGGCCGCCCAAGAAGCTTTCTTT.

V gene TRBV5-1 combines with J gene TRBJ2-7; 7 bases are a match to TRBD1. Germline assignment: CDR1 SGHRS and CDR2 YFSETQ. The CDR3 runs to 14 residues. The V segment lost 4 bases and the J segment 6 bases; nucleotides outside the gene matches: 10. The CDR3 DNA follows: TGCGCCAGCAGCCCAGGAACAGGGGAGCTCGAGCAGTACTTC. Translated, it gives CASSPGTGELEQYF.